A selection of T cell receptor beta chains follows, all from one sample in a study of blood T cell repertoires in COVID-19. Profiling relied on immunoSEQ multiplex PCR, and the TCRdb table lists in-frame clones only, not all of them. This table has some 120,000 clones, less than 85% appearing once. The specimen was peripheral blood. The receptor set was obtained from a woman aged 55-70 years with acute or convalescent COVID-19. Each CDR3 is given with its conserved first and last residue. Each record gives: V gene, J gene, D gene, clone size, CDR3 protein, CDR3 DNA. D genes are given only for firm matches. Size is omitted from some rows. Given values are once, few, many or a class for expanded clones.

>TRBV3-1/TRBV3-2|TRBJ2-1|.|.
CASSQDRLALQFF
TGTGCCAGCAGCCAAGATCGTCTAGCTCTTCAGTTCTTC
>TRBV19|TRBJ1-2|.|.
CASSQNRDTRGYTF
TGTGCCAGTAGTCAGAATCGAGACACCCGTGGCTACACCTTC
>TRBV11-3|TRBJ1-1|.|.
CASSLSTGVNTEAFF
TGTGCCAGCAGCTTGAGTACGGGGGTGAACACTGAAGCTTTCTTT
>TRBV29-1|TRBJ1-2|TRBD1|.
CSASDRTYGYTF
TGCAGCGCATCGGACAGGACATATGGCTACACCTTC
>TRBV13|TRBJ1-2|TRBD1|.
CASSSGQGPYGYTF
TGTGCCAGCAGCTCCGGACAGGGCCCGTATGGCTACACCTTC
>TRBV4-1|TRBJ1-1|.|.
CASSQVSLAALNTEAFF
TGCGCCAGCAGCCAAGTTAGCCTCGCCGCCTTAAACACTGAAGCTTTCTTT
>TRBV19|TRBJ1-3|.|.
CASSTGSSGNTIYF
TGTGCCAGTAGTACAGGGTCCTCTGGAAACACCATATATTTT
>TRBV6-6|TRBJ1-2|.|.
CASLQGTIGYTF
TGTGCCAGTCTGCAGGGTACCATTGGCTACACCTTC
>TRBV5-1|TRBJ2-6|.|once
CASSLSSGAQGANVLTF
TGCGCCAGCAGCTTGTCTAGTGGGGCGCAAGGGGCCAACGTCCTGACTTTC
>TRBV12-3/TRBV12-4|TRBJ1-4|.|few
CASRDNNEKLFF
TGTGCCAGCAGGGACAACAATGAAAAACTGTTTTTT
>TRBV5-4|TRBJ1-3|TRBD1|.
CASSYSTGVGGNTIYF
TGTGCCAGCAGCTACTCGACAGGGGTGGGTGGAAACACCATATATTTT
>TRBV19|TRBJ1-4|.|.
CASIKNEKLFF
TGTGCCAGTATTAAAAATGAAAAACTGTTTTTT
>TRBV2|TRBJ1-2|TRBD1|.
CASAAGTGRGYGYTF
TGTGCCAGCGCGGCCGGGACAGGGAGAGGCTATGGCTACACCTTC
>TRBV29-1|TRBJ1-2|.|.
CSVGQASNYGYTF
TGCAGCGTTGGGCAGGCATCTAACTATGGCTACACCTTC
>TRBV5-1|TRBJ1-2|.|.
CASSRGGDGYTF
TGCGCCAGCAGCCGGGGGGGGGATGGCTACACCTTC
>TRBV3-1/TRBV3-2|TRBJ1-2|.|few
CASSQGAGYTF
TGTGCCAGCAGCCAGGGGGCAGGCTACACCTTC
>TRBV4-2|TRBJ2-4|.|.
CASSRELVAKNIQYF
TGTGCCAGCAGCCGCGAACTGGTAGCCAAAAACATTCAGTACTTC
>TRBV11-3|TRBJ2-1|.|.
CASSLRTEGEQFF
TGTGCCAGCAGTTTGCGGACCGAGGGTGAGCAGTTCTTC
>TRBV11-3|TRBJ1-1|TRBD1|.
CASSLADRGLDTEAFF
TGTGCCAGCAGCTTAGCCGACAGGGGGCTTGACACTGAAGCTTTCTTT
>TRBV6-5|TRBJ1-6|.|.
CASSSGGGLGSPLHF
TGTGCCAGCAGTTCGGGGGGAGGGCTGGGTTCACCCCTCCACTTT
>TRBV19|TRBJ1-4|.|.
CASSRRSGAEKLFF
TGTGCCAGTAGTAGGAGGAGCGGGGCGGAAAAACTGTTTTTT
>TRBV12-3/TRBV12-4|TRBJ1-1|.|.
CASSPGENTEAFF
TGTGCCAGCAGCCCAGGGGAGAACACTGAAGCTTTCTTT
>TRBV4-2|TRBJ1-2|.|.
CASSQEIRGAGGGYTF
TGTGCCAGCAGCCAAGAGATCAGGGGCGCGGGAGGAGGCTACACCTTC
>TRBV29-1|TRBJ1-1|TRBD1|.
CSVVGQGPGAFF
TGCAGCGTTGTAGGACAGGGGCCTGGAGCTTTCTTT
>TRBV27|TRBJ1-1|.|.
CASSLRGNMNTEAFF
TGTGCCAGCAGTTTACGGGGAAACATGAACACTGAAGCTTTCTTT
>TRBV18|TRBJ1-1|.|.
CASSPPGFGGAKNTEAFF
TGTGCCAGCTCACCACCGGGTTTTGGGGGCGCGAAGAACACTGAAGCTTTCTTT
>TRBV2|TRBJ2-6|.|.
CASSLSAAGANVLTF
TGTGCCAGCAGTTTGAGTGCGGCTGGGGCCAACGTCCTGACTTTC
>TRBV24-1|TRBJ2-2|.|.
CATSETGDAGELFF
TGTGCCACCAGTGAGACGGGGGACGCCGGGGAGCTGTTTTTT
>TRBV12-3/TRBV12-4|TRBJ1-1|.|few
CASRSGENTEAFF
TGTGCCAGCAGATCCGGGGAGAACACTGAAGCTTTCTTT
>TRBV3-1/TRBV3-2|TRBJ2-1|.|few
CASSLLQGGGQFF
TGTGCCAGCAGCCTCCTACAGGGAGGGGGGCAGTTCTTC
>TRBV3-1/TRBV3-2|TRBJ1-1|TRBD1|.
CASSPPGQRRNTEAFF
TGTGCCAGCAGCCCCCCGGGACAGAGGAGAAACACTGAAGCTTTCTTT
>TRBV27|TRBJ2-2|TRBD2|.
CASSLAGANTGELFF
TGTGCCAGCAGTTTAGCGGGAGCGAACACCGGGGAGCTGTTTTTT
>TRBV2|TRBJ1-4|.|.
CASSDLGVTNEKLFF
TGTGCCAGCAGTGACTTAGGGGTAACTAATGAAAAACTGTTTTTT
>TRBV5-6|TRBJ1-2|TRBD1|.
CASSLQTGDITF
TGTGCCAGCAGCTTGCAAACAGGGGATATCACCTTC
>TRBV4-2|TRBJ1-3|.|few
CASSKEFGNTIYF
TGTGCCAGCTCTAAAGAATTCGGGAACACCATATATTTT
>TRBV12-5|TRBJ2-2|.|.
CASGLRVGNTGELFF
TGTGCTAGTGGTTTGCGGGTGGGGAACACCGGGGAGCTGTTTTTT
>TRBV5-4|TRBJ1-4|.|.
CASSLGGQLNNEKLFF
TGTGCCAGCAGCTTGGGTGGACAGCTAAATAATGAAAAACTGTTTTTT
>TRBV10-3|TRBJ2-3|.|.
CAISIDRSTDTQYF
TGTGCCATCAGTATCGACAGATCCACAGATACGCAGTATTTT
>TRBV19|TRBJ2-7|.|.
CASSSATAIYEQYF
TGTGCCAGTAGTTCCGCGACAGCTATTTACGAGCAGTACTTC
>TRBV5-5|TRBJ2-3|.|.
CAASRGAGNTDTQYF
TGTGCCGCCAGTCGCGGGGCAGGGAACACAGATACGCAGTATTTT
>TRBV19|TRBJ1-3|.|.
CASTVTGFGNTIYF
TGTGCCAGTACCGTCACAGGGTTCGGAAACACCATATATTTT